This passage covers 12 T cell receptor beta chains from one sample sequenced in a study of T-cell memory formation after mild COVID-19. TCRdb re-called the 5' RACE reads through MiXCR, storing one row per CDR3 protein. Of roughly 62,000 distinct CDR3 sequences listed, about a tenth are singletons. Input material: PBMCs or a T cell subset sorted from them (not recorded which). Every receptor here comes from a man between 18 and 35 years old who had mild COVID-19 (a few samples of this study predate the infection). Cell type and time point are not known.

The chain links TRBV7-9 to TRBJ2-1, with a weak D call TRBD1 (5 bases). CDR1 and CDR2 from the germline V gene are SEHNR and FQNEAQ (reference sequence). Trimming cost V 3 bases and J 6 bases, with 12 bases left between them. This CDR3 spans 14 amino acids. The CDR3 bases are TGTGCCAGCAGCTTTTACAGGCGTTCCAATGAGCAGTTCTTC. Protein: CASSFYRRSNEQFF.

The chain joins TRBV20-1 to TRBJ2-3; 7 bases are a match to TRBD1. This CDR3 spans 13 amino acids. From germline, CDR1 is DFQATT and CDR2 SNEGSKA (reference sequence). The CDR3 sequence is CGLSGGNTDTQYF. CDR3 coding DNA: TGCGGCCTATCAGGGGGAAACACAGATACGCAGTATTTT.

The chain has TRBV29-1 and TRBJ2-1; 10 bases match TRBD1. The CDR3 runs 12 residues. V lost 6 bases, J lost 7 bases, and 3 bases stayed unmatched. CDR1 and CDR2 from the germline V gene are SQVTM and ANQGSEA. The CDR3 loop is CSVGGQGNEQFF. In DNA, the CDR3 is TGCAGCGTGGGGGGACAGGGGAATGAGCAGTTCTTC.

This clonotype was recorded at least ten times. The CDR3 reads CASLERAGTDTQYF. DNA for the CDR3: TGTGCCAGCCTGGAACGAGCGGGGACAGATACGCAGTATTTT. J is TRBJ2-3 and V is TRBV7-2; 7 positions agree with TRBD2. Germline trimming cut 8 bases from V and 3 bases from J; bases unmatched to any gene: 8. Germline CDR1 SGHTA, CDR2 FQGNSA. The CDR3 extends over 14 amino acids.

This clonotype was recorded a few times. The chain employs TRBV18 and TRBJ2-7; 10 positions agree with TRBD1. The V gene's germline CDR1 is KGHSH and CDR2 LQKENI. The CDR3 spans 15 residues. After removal of 0 bases from V and 5 bases from J, the junction contained 4 bases not matched to a gene. The chain's CDR3 is CASSPPGQGSHEQYF. DNA for the CDR3: TGTGCCAGCTCACCACCGGGACAGGGGTCCCACGAGCAGTACTTC.

The V call is TRBV5-1, the J call TRBJ1-4; no clear D gene. V dropped 4 bases and J dropped 3 bases, with 7 bases sitting between them. Germline CDR1 and CDR2: SGHRS and YFSETQ. This CDR3 contains 13 residues. Here the CDR3 DNA reads TGCGCCAGCAGCGTGGCGCCTAATGAAAAACTGTTTTTT. Its protein is CASSVAPNEKLFF.

This clonotype was detected many times. The chain joins TRBV11-2 to TRBJ2-3; TRBD2 matches at 7 bases. The CDR3 is 14 residues long. V gave up 8 bases and J gave up 4 bases; unmatched junction bases: 9. CDR1 and CDR2 from the germline V gene are SGHAT and FQNNGV. Here the CDR3 DNA reads TGTGCCAGCTCTCGCCTCGGGGGGTCAGATACGCAGTATTTT. Its translation is CASSRLGGSDTQYF.

The chain carries TRBV6-6 and TRBJ1-2; 7 bases line up with TRBD1. V was clipped by 7 bases and J by 2 bases; unmatched bases: 7. From germline, CDR1 is MNHNY and CDR2 SVGAGI (reference sequence). The CDR3 is 14 residues long. The CDR3 nucleotides are TGTGCCAGCAACTCCCCGGACAGGAACTATGGCTACACCTTC. This gives the protein CASNSPDRNYGYTF.

The chain couples TRBV5-5 to TRBJ2-3; D gene unclear. This CDR3 is 15 amino acids long. Trimming stripped 1 base from V and 2 bases from J, with 11 bases between. Per the germline V gene, CDR1 is SGHKS and CDR2 is YYEKEE (reference sequence). CDR3 loop: CASSLHGILTDTQYF. The CDR3 DNA follows: TGTGCCAGCAGCTTGCATGGCATCCTCACAGATACGCAGTATTTT.

This sequence joins TRBV6-6 and TRBJ2-7; TRBD1 matches at 11 bases. Losses at the gene ends were 5 bases for V and 3 bases for J; bases not matched to a gene: 6. This CDR3 is built from 15 residues. CDR1 is MNHNY and CDR2 is SVGAGI in the germline V gene (reference sequence). CDR3 in amino acids: CASSDPGTGGYEQYF. DNA for the CDR3: TGTGCCAGCAGTGACCCCGGGACAGGGGGCTACGAGCAGTACTTC.

This clonotype was counted at least ten times. The CDR3 sequence is CASSLDNQPQHF. DNA for the CDR3: TGTGCCAGCAGTCTCGACAATCAGCCCCAGCATTTT. The chain joins TRBV12-3 or TRBV12-4 to TRBJ1-5; no firm D call. Trimming removed 5 bases at V and 3 bases at J, with 5 bases between. The CDR3 loop spans 12 amino acids.

This clonotype appeared a few times. The V call is TRBV12-3 or TRBV12-4, the J call TRBJ2-3, with D tentatively TRBD2 (5 bases). The CDR3 has 14 residues. V was cut by 2 bases and J by 5 bases, with 11 bases left in between. The CDR3 DNA follows: TGTGCCAGCAGTTTAATGCTAGCTGGAGATACGCAGTATTTT. It translates to CASSLMLAGDTQYF.